This T cell receptor (beta chain) was captured by sequencing in a study of T cells in Graves' hyperthyroidism and ophthalmopathy. Ophthalmopathy patients all had a Clinical Activity Score of at least 3, a NOSPECS grade of at least 4 and disease under 3 months old. This clonotype has more than one count but fewer than ten. Germline CDR1 reads SGHTS; CDR2 reads YDEGEE. V lost 6 bases, J lost 2 bases, and 27 bases lay in between. CDR3 length: 19 residues. Amplified regions were TCR beta CDR3 sequences from RNA transcripts. During a first-round RT-PCR of the TCR CDR3, the HTBI primer set was used. Each CDR3 protein gets one entry after TCRdb re-called the multiplex PCR reads with MiXCR. This table has 620,000 or so distinct CDR3 sequences, more than 14% appearing once.

The clonotype was recovered from a woman between 45 and 65 years old with Graves' ophthalmopathy. The specimen was blood. The chain employs TRBV5-8 and TRBJ2-1, with D perhaps TRBD1 (6 bases). CDR3 coding DNA: TGTGCCAGCACTACTACGGTCCTAATTGACAGGCGAACCTACAATGAGCAGTTCTTC. Translated: CASTTTVLIDRRTYNEQFF.